The rows below give T cell receptor beta chains drawn from one sample of a study of Graves' ophthalmopathy and Graves' hyperthyroidism. Using its own MiXCR run on the multiplex PCR reads, TCRdb lists one record per CDR3 protein. Of roughly 160,000 distinct CDR3 sequences in the sample, around two fifths were seen once. The sample was peripheral blood. The receptors were sampled from a woman in her thirties or forties with Graves' ophthalmopathy. The CDR3 runs from the conserved cysteine through the conserved F or W. The D gene is left open where the match is weak. The size entry is marked missing in some rows and otherwise reads once, few, many or a size class.

D gene	clone size	V gene	J gene	CDR3 protein	CDR3 DNA
TRBD1	many	TRBV28	TRBJ1-1	CASKHLDRDDTEAFF	TGTGCCAGCAAGCACCTGGACAGGGATGACACTGAAGCTTTCTTT
TRBD1	many	TRBV6-5	TRBJ1-1	CASSLPRQGSTEAFF	TGTGCCAGCAGCTTACCTAGACAGGGGAGCACTGAAGCTTTCTTT
NA	many	TRBV6-5	TRBJ1-5	CASSSTLGGNQPQHF	TGTGCCAGCAGTTCCACCCTGGGTGGCAATCAGCCCCAGCATTTT
NA	many	TRBV6-2/TRBV6-3	TRBJ2-5	CASSYQAAQYF	TGTGCCAGCAGTTACCAGGCGGCCCAGTACTTC
NA	NA	TRBV28	TRBJ2-5	CASSFNSAEETQYF	TGTGCCAGCAGCTTTAATTCGGCAGAAGAGACCCAGTACTTC
NA	many	TRBV30	TRBJ2-7	CAWSVSHYEQYF	TGTGCCTGGAGTGTATCCCACTACGAGCAGTACTTC
NA	NA	TRBV27	TRBJ1-2	CASSSLTGITLYGYTF	TGTGCCAGCAGTTCACTTACAGGGATAACACTGTATGGCTACACCTTC
NA	many	TRBV24-1	TRBJ2-2	CATSGDRPNTGELFF	TGTGCCACCAGTGGAGACAGGCCGAACACCGGGGAGCTGTTTTTT
TRBD1	few	TRBV19	TRBJ1-1	CASKRTGWSNTEAFF	TGTGCCAGTAAGAGGACAGGGTGGTCGAACACTGAAGCTTTCTTT
NA	NA	TRBV11-2	TRBJ2-7	CASSLSRTYEQYF	TGTGCCAGCAGCTTATCAAGGACCTACGAGCAGTACTTC
NA	many	TRBV20-1	TRBJ2-7	CSASGAGSLSYEQYF	TGCAGTGCTAGCGGAGCAGGGAGTTTATCCTACGAGCAGTACTTC
NA	many	TRBV2	TRBJ2-7	CASSRQSWTPYEQYF	TGTGCCAGCAGTCGACAGAGCTGGACCCCCTACGAGCAGTACTTC
TRBD2	many	TRBV3-1	TRBJ2-5	CASSQSGGAETQYF	TGTGCCAGCAGCCAAAGCGGGGGGGCAGAGACCCAGTACTTC
TRBD2	many	TRBV11-2	TRBJ2-7	CASSLDLSGATYEQYF	TGTGCCAGCAGCTTAGATTTAAGCGGGGCGACCTACGAGCAGTACTTC
NA	many	TRBV24-1	TRBJ2-2	CATSDVRFTGELFF	TGTGCCACCAGTGACGTTCGATTCACCGGGGAGCTGTTTTTT
TRBD1	NA	TRBV7-2	TRBJ2-7	CASSLPGQGIYEQYF	TGTGCCAGCAGCTTACCGGGACAGGGGATCTACGAGCAGTACTTC
TRBD1	NA	TRBV6-5	TRBJ1-2	CASSYSGTDYGYTF	TGTGCCAGCAGTTACTCGGGGACAGACTATGGCTACACCTTC
NA	NA	TRBV6-5	TRBJ2-7	CASSYTRTAHEQYF	TGTGCCAGCAGTTACACCCGGACAGCCCACGAGCAGTACTTC
NA	many	TRBV7-7	TRBJ1-6	CASSLSKRGQQSYSPLHF	TGTGCTAGCAGCCTATCAAAGAGAGGACAGCAATCATATTCACCCCTCCACTTT
TRBD1	NA	TRBV12-3/TRBV12-4	TRBJ1-2	CASSQQGRGGYTF	TGTGCCAGCAGTCAACAGGGGAGAGGTGGCTACACCTTC
TRBD1	many	TRBV20-1	TRBJ2-5	CSASPTGGDQETQYF	TGCAGTGCTAGTCCGACAGGGGGGGACCAAGAGACCCAGTACTTC
NA	NA	TRBV6-5	TRBJ1-2	CASSYANSGSTNYGYTF	TGTGCCAGCAGTTATGCAAACTCGGGATCCACTAACTATGGCTACACCTTC
TRBD2	NA	TRBV11-3	TRBJ2-7	CASSVGLAGYEQYF	TGTGCCAGCAGCGTGGGACTAGCGGGCTACGAGCAGTACTTC
NA	many	TRBV20-1	TRBJ1-5	CSASATHNQPQHF	TGCAGTGCTAGTGCAACTCATAATCAGCCCCAGCATTTT
TRBD1	many	TRBV15	TRBJ2-2	CATSSGTGSIF	TGTGCCACCAGCAGCGGGACAGGGTCCATATTT
NA	many	TRBV18	TRBJ2-7	CASSIEGRNEQYF	TGTGCCAGCTCGATAGAGGGACGCAACGAGCAGTACTTC
TRBD1	many	TRBV6-5	TRBJ2-7	CASSSRDRGYEQYF	TGTGCCAGCAGTTCCCGGGACAGGGGCTACGAGCAGTACTTC
NA	many	TRBV5-5	TRBJ1-1	CASSSGGGGEAFF	TGTGCCAGCAGCTCCGGGGGGGGCGGCGAAGCTTTCTTT
TRBD2	NA	TRBV27	TRBJ2-5	CASKLRRGDQETQYF	TGTGCCAGCAAACTGAGGCGGGGGGACCAAGAGACCCAGTACTTC
NA	many	TRBV29-1	TRBJ2-7	CSAAGEGWYEQYF	TGCAGCGCCGCGGGTGAGGGTTGGTACGAGCAGTACTTC
NA	many	TRBV10-3	TRBJ1-1	CAITDTTNTEAFF	TGTGCCATCACCGATACTACGAACACTGAAGCTTTCTTT
TRBD2	few	TRBV7-8	TRBJ2-2	CASSPRTLAGVRTGELFF	TGTGCCAGCAGCCCTAGGACTCTAGCGGGAGTACGGACCGGGGAGCTGTTTTTT
NA	many	TRBV27	TRBJ2-5	CASSLSGMYQETQYF	TGTGCCAGCAGTTTATCAGGGATGTACCAAGAGACCCAGTACTTC
TRBD1	NA	TRBV20-1	TRBJ1-2	CSARAWDREGYTF	TGCAGTGCTAGAGCTTGGGACAGGGAGGGCTACACCTTC
NA	many	TRBV20-1	TRBJ1-5	CSASADSHSNQPQHF	TGCAGTGCTTCCGCGGACAGTCATAGCAATCAGCCCCAGCATTTT
NA	many	TRBV19	TRBJ1-6	CASRQRTDYSPLHF	TGTGCCAGTAGACAACGGACGGACTATTCACCCCTCCACTTT
NA	many	TRBV20-1	TRBJ1-6	CSARDGGPTLTYNSPLHF	TGCAGTGCTAGAGATGGGGGACCGACCCTAACCTATAATTCACCCCTCCACTTT
TRBD1	NA	TRBV6-2/TRBV6-3	TRBJ2-2	CASSYRPPGQGSAGELFF	TGTGCCAGCAGTTACCGTCCACCGGGACAGGGTTCGGCCGGGGAGCTGTTTTTT
NA	many	TRBV29-1	TRBJ1-1	CSVVQGGAFF	TGCAGCGTTGTTCAAGGGGGAGCTTTCTTT
TRBD1	many	TRBV12-5	TRBJ2-5	CASGVSTGARLETQYF	TGTGCTAGTGGTGTTAGCACAGGGGCACGCCTGGAGACCCAGTACTTC
NA	many	TRBV11-3	TRBJ1-1	CASSLLTTSNTEAFF	TGTGCCAGCAGCTTATTGACCACCTCGAACACTGAAGCTTTCTTT
NA	many	TRBV2	TRBJ1-1	CASSMDRNTEAFF	TGTGCCAGCAGTATGGACAGAAACACTGAAGCTTTCTTT
NA	NA	TRBV12-3/TRBV12-4	TRBJ2-7	CASSFSGRWEQYF	TGTGCCAGCAGTTTTAGCGGCCGGTGGGAGCAGTACTTC
NA	few	TRBV7-8	TRBJ1-1	CASSLNHRVDEAFF	TGTGCCAGCAGTTTAAACCACAGGGTTGATGAAGCTTTCTTT
TRBD1	many	TRBV19	TRBJ1-5	CASSGTGGNQPQHF	TGTGCCAGTAGTGGGACAGGGGGCAATCAGCCCCAGCATTTT
TRBD2	many	TRBV19	TRBJ2-7	CASRQTSGIYEQYF	TGTGCCAGTAGGCAGACTAGCGGGATCTACGAGCAGTACTTC
TRBD1	NA	TRBV20-1	TRBJ2-7	CSAPPGQGAREQYF	TGCAGTGCTCCCCCGGGACAGGGGGCACGCGAGCAGTACTTC